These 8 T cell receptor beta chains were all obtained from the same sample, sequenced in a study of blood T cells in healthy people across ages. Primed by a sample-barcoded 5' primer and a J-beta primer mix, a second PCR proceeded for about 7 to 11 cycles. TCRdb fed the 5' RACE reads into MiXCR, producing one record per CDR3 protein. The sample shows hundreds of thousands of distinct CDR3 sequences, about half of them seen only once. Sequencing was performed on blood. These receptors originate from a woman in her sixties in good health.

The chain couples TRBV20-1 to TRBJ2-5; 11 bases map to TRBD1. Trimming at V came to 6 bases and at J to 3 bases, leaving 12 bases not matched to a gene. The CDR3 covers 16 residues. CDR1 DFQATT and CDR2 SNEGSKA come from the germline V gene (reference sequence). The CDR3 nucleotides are TGCAGTGCGGGACTAGGACAGGGGGCGCGAGAAGAGACCCAGTACTTC. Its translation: CSAGLGQGAREETQYF.

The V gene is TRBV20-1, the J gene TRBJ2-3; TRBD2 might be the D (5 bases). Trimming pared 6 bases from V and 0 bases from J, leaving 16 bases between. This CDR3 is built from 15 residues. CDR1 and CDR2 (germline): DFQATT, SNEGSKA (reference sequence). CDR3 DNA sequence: TGCAGTGCCCCATCCCTAGCAGTAAGCACAGATACGCAGTATTTT. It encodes CSAPSLAVSTDTQYF.

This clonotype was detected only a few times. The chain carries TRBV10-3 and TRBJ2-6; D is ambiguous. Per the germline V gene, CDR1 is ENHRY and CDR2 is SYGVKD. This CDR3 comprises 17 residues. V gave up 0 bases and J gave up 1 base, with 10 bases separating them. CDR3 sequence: CAISESRGGSGANVLTF. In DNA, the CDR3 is TGTGCCATCAGTGAGTCCAGAGGTGGGTCTGGGGCCAACGTCCTGACTTTC.

The CDR3 reads CASSQGEGGLGTQYF. The CDR3 nucleotides read TGTGCCAGCAGCCAAGGAGAGGGGGGGCTGGGTACGCAGTATTTT. The chain links TRBV4-2 to TRBJ2-3; D possibly corresponds to TRBD2 (7 bases). Germline V lookup: CDR1 LGHNA, CDR2 YNFKEQ. This CDR3 spans 15 amino acids. The V end lost 1 base, the J end lost 8 bases, and 16 bases lay between the germline ends.

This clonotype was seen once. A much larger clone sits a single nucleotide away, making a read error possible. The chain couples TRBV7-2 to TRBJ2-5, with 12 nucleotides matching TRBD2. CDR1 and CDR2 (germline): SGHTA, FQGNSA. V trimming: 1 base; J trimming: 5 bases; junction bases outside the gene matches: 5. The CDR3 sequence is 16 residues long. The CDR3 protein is CASSLVTSGSWETQYF. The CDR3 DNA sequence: TGTGCCAGCAGCTTAGTGACTAGCGGGAGCTGGGAGACCCAGTACTTC.

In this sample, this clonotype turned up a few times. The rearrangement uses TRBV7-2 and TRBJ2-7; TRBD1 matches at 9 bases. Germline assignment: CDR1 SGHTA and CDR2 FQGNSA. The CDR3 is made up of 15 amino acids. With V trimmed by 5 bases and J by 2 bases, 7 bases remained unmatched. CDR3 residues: CASSRWTGDPYEQYF. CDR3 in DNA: TGTGCCAGCAGCCGTTGGACAGGGGATCCCTACGAGCAGTACTTC.

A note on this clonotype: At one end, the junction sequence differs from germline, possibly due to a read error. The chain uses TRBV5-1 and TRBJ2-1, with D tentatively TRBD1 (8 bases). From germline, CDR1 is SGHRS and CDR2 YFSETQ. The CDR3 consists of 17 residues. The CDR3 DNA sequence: TGCGCCAGCAGCTTAGCGGGACAGGCCAGTTCCTACAAGGAGCAGTTCTTC. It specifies CASSLAGQASSYKEQFF.

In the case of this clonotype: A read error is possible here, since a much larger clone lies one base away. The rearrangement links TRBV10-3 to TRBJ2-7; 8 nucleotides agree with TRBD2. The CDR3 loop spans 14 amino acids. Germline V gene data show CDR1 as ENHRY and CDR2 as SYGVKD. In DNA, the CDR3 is TGTGCCATCAGTGGGAGCGGGAGAATATACGGGCAGTACTTC. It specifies CAISGSGRIYGQYF.